This T cell receptor beta chain was identified in a study of cytomegalovirus exposure and HLA in healthy donors. The V end was cut by 0 bases, the J end by 8 bases, with 16 bases between. The CDR3 is 14 amino acids. Germline V CDR1 and CDR2: GTSNPN, SVGIG (reference sequence). About this clone: Its target is unknown.

General study points: The study assumed roughly uniform donor sequencing depth for presence/absence analyses. Rarity marked most TCR sequences, yet some public TCRs occurred in many donors. What was likely a sequencing artifact was a cluster of highly shared sequence variants. As was reported, the HLA-A and HLA-B alleles of most subjects were accurately predicted from TCR beta sequences.

Primers for the PCR totalled 60 Vbeta and 13 Jbeta. The protocol was immunoSEQ multiplex PCR, while the TCRdb copy is restricted to in-frame clones and leaves out a portion. The profile shows some 120,000 clones, around 75% of them singletons. This TCR came from a woman in her 30s in good health and CMV-seronegative. The rearrangement joins TRBV30 to TRBJ1-1; perhaps TRBD1 as D (5 bases). The specimen was PBMCs. CDR3 sequence reads: CAWSVLLGGGEAFF. As DNA, the CDR3 is TGTGCCTGGAGTGTACTTTTGGGCGGGGGAGAAGCTTTCTTT.